The clone carrying this T cell receptor (beta chain) occurred once. Its antigen is undetermined. CDR1 is LNHDA, CDR2 SQIVND, per germline (reference sequence). Trimming left V 4 bases short and J 0 bases short, with 13 bases between. The CDR3 runs to 16 residues. Amplification used 60 Vbeta primers and 13 Jbeta primers. The data were produced by immunoSEQ multiplex PCR, yet TCRdb's version contains in-frame clones alone and is incomplete. This table has 99,000 or so clones, just under 80% appearing once. This record comes from a study of cytomegalovirus exposure and HLA in healthy donors. Study-level points and caveats: The authors confirmed in vitro that a few CMV-associated chains were specific for CMV antigens. Versus the 666-donor mean, an Asian-associated ancestry cluster reportedly showed fewer N-insertions in a later analysis.

The genes are TRBV19 and TRBJ1-5, with a tentative D call TRBD1 (6 bases). The source of this sequence is a man aged 25-45 years in good health and CMV-seronegative. Specimen: PBMCs. CDR3 sequence (DNA): TGTGCCAGTAGTACCCTAGGACAGTCTAGCAATCAGCCCCAGCATTTT. Encoded protein: CASSTLGQSSNQPQHF.